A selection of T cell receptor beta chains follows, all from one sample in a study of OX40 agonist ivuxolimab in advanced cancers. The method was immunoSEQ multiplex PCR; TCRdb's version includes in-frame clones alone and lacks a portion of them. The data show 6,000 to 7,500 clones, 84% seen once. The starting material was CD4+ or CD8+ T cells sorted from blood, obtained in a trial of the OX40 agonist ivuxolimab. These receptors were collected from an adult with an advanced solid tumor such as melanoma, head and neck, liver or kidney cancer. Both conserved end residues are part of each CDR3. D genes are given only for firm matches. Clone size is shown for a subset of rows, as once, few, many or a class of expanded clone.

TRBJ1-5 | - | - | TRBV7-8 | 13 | TGTGCCAGCAGCTTAGCGAGTAATCAGCCCCAGCATTTT | CASSLASNQPQHF
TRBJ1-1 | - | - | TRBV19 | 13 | TGTGCCAGTAGTATCGGGGGGAACACTGAAGCTTTCTTT | CASSIGGNTEAFF
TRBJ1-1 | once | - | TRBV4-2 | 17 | TGTGCCAGCAGCCAAGATTTGCTTGGAGGACTGAACACTGAAGCTTTCTTT | CASSQDLLGGLNTEAFF
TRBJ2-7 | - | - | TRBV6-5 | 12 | TGTGCCAGCAGTCCGGCCCCTCACGAGCAGTACTTC | CASSPAPHEQYF
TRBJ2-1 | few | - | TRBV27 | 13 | TGTGCCAGCAGTTTTACGGCGGGAAATGAGCAGTTCTTC | CASSFTAGNEQFF
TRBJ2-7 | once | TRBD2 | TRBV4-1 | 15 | TGCGCCAGCAGCCAAGGGACTAGCCCGAGCTACGAGCAGTACTTC | CASSQGTSPSYEQYF
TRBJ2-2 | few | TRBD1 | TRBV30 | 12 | TGTGCCTGGAGACAGGGGGCGCGGGGAGCTGTTTTT | CAWRQGARGAVF
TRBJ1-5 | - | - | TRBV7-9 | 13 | TGTGCCAGCAGCTTGGGTGAGGATCGGCCCCAGCATTTT | CASSLGEDRPQHF
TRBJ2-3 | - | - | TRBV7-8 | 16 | TGTGCCAGCAGCTCCGAATCCTGGGCTAGCACAGATACGCAGTATTTT | CASSSESWASTDTQYF
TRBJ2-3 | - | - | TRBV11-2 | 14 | TGTGCCAGCAGCCCACAGGGAAGCACAGATACGCAGTATTTT | CASSPQGSTDTQYF
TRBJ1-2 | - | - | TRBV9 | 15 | TGTGCCAGCAGCGTAGGGGCAGGAGTTAACTATGGCTACACCTTC | CASSVGAGVNYGYTF
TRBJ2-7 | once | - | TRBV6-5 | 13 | TGTGCCAGCAGTTACGGGGATTCCTACGAGCAGTACTTC | CASSYGDSYEQYF
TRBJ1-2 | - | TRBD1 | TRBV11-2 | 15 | TGTGCCAGCAGCTTAGAGGGCAGGGGGCCCTATGGCTACACCTTC | CASSLEGRGPYGYTF
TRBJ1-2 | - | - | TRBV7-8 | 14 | TGTGCCAGCAGCTCAGCTAATGACAGATATGGCTACACCTTC | CASSSANDRYGYTF
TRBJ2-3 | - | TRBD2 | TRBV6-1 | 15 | TGTGCCAGCCGGACTAGCGGGGGGACCACAGATACGCAGTATTTT | CASRTSGGTTDTQYF
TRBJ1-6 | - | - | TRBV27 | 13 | TGTGCCAGCAGTTACGGGGCCCAATCACCCCTCCACTTT | CASSYGAQSPLHF
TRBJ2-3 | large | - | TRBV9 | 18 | TGTGCCAGCAGCGTAAGGGGGGTGCAGGGGTATGGGACAGATACGCAGTATTTT | CASSVRGVQGYGTDTQYF